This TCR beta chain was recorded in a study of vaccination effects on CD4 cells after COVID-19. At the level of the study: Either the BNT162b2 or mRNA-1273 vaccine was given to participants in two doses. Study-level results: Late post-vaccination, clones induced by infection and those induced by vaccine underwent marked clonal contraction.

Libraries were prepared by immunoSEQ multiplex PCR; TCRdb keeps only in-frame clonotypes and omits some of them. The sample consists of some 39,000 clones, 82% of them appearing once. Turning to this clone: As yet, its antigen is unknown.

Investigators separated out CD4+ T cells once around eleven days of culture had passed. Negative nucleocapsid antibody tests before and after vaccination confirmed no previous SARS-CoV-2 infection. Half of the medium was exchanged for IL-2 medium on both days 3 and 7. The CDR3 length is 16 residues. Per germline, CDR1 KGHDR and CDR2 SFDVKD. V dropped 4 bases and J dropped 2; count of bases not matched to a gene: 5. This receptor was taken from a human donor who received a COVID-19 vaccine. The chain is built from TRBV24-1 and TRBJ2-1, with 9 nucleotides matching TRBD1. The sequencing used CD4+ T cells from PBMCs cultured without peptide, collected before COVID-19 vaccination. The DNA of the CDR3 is TGTGCCACCAGTGAGTCGGGACAGGGTCCCTACAATGAGCAGTTCTTC. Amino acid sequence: CATSESGQGPYNEQFF.